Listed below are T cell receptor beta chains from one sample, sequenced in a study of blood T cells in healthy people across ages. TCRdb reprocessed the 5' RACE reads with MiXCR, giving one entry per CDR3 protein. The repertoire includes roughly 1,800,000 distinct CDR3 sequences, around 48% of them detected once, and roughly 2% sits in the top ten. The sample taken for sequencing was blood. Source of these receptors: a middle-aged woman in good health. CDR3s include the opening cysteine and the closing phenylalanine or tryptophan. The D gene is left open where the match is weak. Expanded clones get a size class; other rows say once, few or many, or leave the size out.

cdr3_nt: TGTGCCAGCAGCCTGGACAGGGTACATCCGGGGGCCAACGTCCTGACTTTC; cdr3_aa: CASSLDRVHPGANVLTF; d_call: TRBD1; j_call: TRBJ2-6; clone_size: .; v_call: TRBV7-9
cdr3_nt: TGCAGTGCTATTCGAGGCACAGATACGCAGTATTTT; cdr3_aa: CSAIRGTDTQYF; d_call: .; j_call: TRBJ2-3; clone_size: few; v_call: TRBV20-1
cdr3_nt: TGTGCCAGCAGCTCGACCTCGGGGCGGGGGGCGACAGAGACCCAGTACTTC; cdr3_aa: CASSSTSGRGATETQYF; d_call: TRBD2; j_call: TRBJ2-5; clone_size: few; v_call: TRBV11-2
cdr3_nt: TGTGCCAGCAGCCAAGCCCAAACCATACCTAACTACGAGCAGTACTTC; cdr3_aa: CASSQAQTIPNYEQYF; d_call: .; j_call: TRBJ2-7; clone_size: .; v_call: TRBV4-2
cdr3_nt: TGCGCCAGCAGCTTGCTGGGGAGGGGATCCCACGAGCAGTACTTC; cdr3_aa: CASSLLGRGSHEQYF; d_call: TRBD2; j_call: TRBJ2-7; clone_size: few; v_call: TRBV5-1
cdr3_nt: TGTGCCAGCAGCCAAGACACCCGCGGGGGGATCACAGATACGCAGTATTTT; cdr3_aa: CASSQDTRGGITDTQYF; d_call: TRBD2; j_call: TRBJ2-3; clone_size: .; v_call: TRBV4-2
cdr3_nt: TGTGCCAGCTCTTTGCAGCCCCGGAGCTCTGGGGCCAACGTCCTGACTTTC; cdr3_aa: CASSLQPRSSGANVLTF; d_call: .; j_call: TRBJ2-6; clone_size: .; v_call: TRBV6-1
cdr3_nt: TGTGCCAGCAGCTTACGGGCGATCCGAGCCAAAAACATTCAGTACTTC; cdr3_aa: CASSLRAIRAKNIQYF; d_call: .; j_call: TRBJ2-4; clone_size: .; v_call: TRBV11-2
cdr3_nt: TGCGCCAGCAGCCCAAGCAGGGGAGTAGAGTACGAGCAGTACTTC; cdr3_aa: CASSPSRGVEYEQYF; d_call: .; j_call: TRBJ2-7; clone_size: .; v_call: TRBV5-1
cdr3_nt: TGCGCCAGCAGCCAAGATAGACAGCCCCAAGAGACCCAGTACTTC; cdr3_aa: CASSQDRQPQETQYF; d_call: .; j_call: TRBJ2-5; clone_size: .; v_call: TRBV4-1
cdr3_nt: TGTGCCACCAGTGATCCGGGGGAAGGCAGCAATCAGCCCCAGCATTTT; cdr3_aa: CATSDPGEGSNQPQHF; d_call: .; j_call: TRBJ1-5; clone_size: once; v_call: TRBV24-1
cdr3_nt: TGCGCCAGCAGCTTAGGAGGGGGCCCACAGTACTTC; cdr3_aa: CASSLGGGPQYF; d_call: .; j_call: TRBJ2-4; clone_size: .; v_call: TRBV5-1
cdr3_nt: TGCGCCAGCAGCCGCCAGGTTGGCCCCACTGAAGCTTTCTTT; cdr3_aa: CASSRQVGPTEAFF; d_call: .; j_call: TRBJ1-1; clone_size: .; v_call: TRBV4-1
cdr3_nt: TGCAGCGGTGAGCGGGGAGGCGGAACTGAAGCTTTCTTT; cdr3_aa: CSGERGGGTEAFF; d_call: .; j_call: TRBJ1-1; clone_size: .; v_call: TRBV29-1
cdr3_nt: TGCGCCAGCGAAGCGTCAGCGGGCACAGATACGCAGTATTTT; cdr3_aa: CASEASAGTDTQYF; d_call: .; j_call: TRBJ2-3; clone_size: .; v_call: TRBV5-1
cdr3_nt: TGTGCCAGCAGTTTAATCGGGACAGGGGGCAATCGGATGTATAGCAATCAGCCCCAGCATTTT; cdr3_aa: CASSLIGTGGNRMYSNQPQHF; d_call: TRBD1; j_call: TRBJ1-5; clone_size: few; v_call: TRBV27
cdr3_nt: TGTGCCAGCAGGGGGGTAGGGGCCAATGAGCAGTTCTTC; cdr3_aa: CASRGVGANEQFF; d_call: .; j_call: TRBJ2-1; clone_size: .; v_call: TRBV25-1
cdr3_nt: TGTGCCAGCAGCTCGAGGGGGGACAGCCGTACCTACGAGCAGTACTTC; cdr3_aa: CASSSRGDSRTYEQYF; d_call: .; j_call: TRBJ2-7; clone_size: few; v_call: TRBV13
cdr3_nt: TGTGCCAGCAGCCCCTCCGGGGTAGGAAATGGGAATGAGCAGTTCTTC; cdr3_aa: CASSPSGVGNGNEQFF; d_call: .; j_call: TRBJ2-1; clone_size: .; v_call: TRBV3-1
cdr3_nt: TGTGCCAGCAGTAGAACTGCTGGGACAGTGCATGGCTACACCTTC; cdr3_aa: CASSRTAGTVHGYTF; d_call: TRBD1; j_call: TRBJ1-2; clone_size: few; v_call: TRBV6-5
cdr3_nt: TGCAGCGCCTCCGGGGCTGGGGCCAACGTCCTGACTTTC; cdr3_aa: CSASGAGANVLTF; d_call: .; j_call: TRBJ2-6; clone_size: few; v_call: TRBV20-1
cdr3_nt: TGTGCCAGCATGCGGGACCATAATGAAAAACTGTTTTTT; cdr3_aa: CASMRDHNEKLFF; d_call: .; j_call: TRBJ1-4; clone_size: many; v_call: TRBV2
cdr3_nt: TGTGCCAGCAGCAAGGGACTGGGGGAGACCCAGTACTTC; cdr3_aa: CASSKGLGETQYF; d_call: .; j_call: TRBJ2-5; clone_size: .; v_call: TRBV14
cdr3_nt: TGTGCCAGCAGTGATGGCCCACATGATTCACCCCTCCACTTT; cdr3_aa: CASSDGPHDSPLHF; d_call: .; j_call: TRBJ1-6; clone_size: .; v_call: TRBV2